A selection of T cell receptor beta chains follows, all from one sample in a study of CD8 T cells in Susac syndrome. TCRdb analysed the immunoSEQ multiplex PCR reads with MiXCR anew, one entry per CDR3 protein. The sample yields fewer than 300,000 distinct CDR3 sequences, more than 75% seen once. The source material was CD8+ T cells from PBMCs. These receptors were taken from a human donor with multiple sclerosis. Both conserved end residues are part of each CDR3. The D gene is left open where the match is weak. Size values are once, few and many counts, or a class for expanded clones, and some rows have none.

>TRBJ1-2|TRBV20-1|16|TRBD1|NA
TGCAGTGCTAGAGGGGAGGGACAGGGCGGAATCTATGGCTACACCTTC
CSARGEGQGGIYGYTF
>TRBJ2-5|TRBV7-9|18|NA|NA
TGTGCCAGCAGCTTAGGGTCAGGGTCCACAGGGCCCCAAGAGACCCAGTACTTC
CASSLGSGSTGPQETQYF
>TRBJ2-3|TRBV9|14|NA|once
TGTGCCAGCAGCGATCTCGGAGGCACAGATACGCAGTATTTT
CASSDLGGTDTQYF
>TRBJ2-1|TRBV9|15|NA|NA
TGTGCCAGCAGCAGGACAGTTTACTCCTACAATGAGCAGTTCTTC
CASSRTVYSYNEQFF
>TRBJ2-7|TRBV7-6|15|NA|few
TGTGCCAGCAGCTTACTCGCAAGCGCGTCCTACGAGCAGTACTTC
CASSLLASASYEQYF
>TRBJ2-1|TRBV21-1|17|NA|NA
TGTGCCAGCAGCAAAGAAAAGGCGCTAGGGGTAGTGGATGAGCAGTTCTTC
CASSKEKALGVVDEQFF
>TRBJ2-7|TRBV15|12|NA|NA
TGTGCCACCAGCAGAGAGGGGCACGAGCAGTACTTC
CATSREGHEQYF
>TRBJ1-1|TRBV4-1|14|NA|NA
TGCGCCAGCAGCCAAGCTGAAGGGGACACTGAAGCTTTCTTT
CASSQAEGDTEAFF
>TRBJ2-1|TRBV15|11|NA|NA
TGTGCCACAGAGAGGGGGGATGAGCAGTTCTTC
CATERGDEQFF
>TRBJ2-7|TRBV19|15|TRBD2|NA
TGTGCCAGTAGCATGGGGACTAGCGGCACCTACGAGCAGTACTTC
CASSMGTSGTYEQYF
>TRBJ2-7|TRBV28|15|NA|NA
TGTGCCAGCAGTTCCAAGACAGGTAGAGCGGTCGAGCAGTACTTC
CASSSKTGRAVEQYF
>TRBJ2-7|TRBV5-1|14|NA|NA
TGCGCCAGCAGCTTTTACAGGGAAGCCAACGAGCAGTACTTC
CASSFYREANEQYF
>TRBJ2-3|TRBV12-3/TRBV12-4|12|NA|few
TGTGCCAGCATTAGGGGCACAGATACGCAGTATTTT
CASIRGTDTQYF
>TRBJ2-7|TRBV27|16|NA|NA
TGTGCCAGCAGTTTGATGCCGGGACACCTCTCCTACGAGCAGTACTTC
CASSLMPGHLSYEQYF
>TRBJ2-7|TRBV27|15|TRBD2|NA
TGTGCCAGTTCCCTTAGCGGGAGTCACTCCTACGAGCAGTACTTC
CASSLSGSHSYEQYF
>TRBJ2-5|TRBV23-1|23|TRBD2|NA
TGCGCCAGCAGTCAATCCTCCAGGCTGATCCGCGGGACTAGCGGGAGGGCCAGGGAGACCCAGTACTTC
CASSQSSRLIRGTSGRARETQYF
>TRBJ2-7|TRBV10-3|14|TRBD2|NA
TGTGCCACCGAGACCCTAGCGGGAGTAAAAGAGCAGTACTTC
CATETLAGVKEQYF
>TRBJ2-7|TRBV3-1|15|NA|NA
TGTGCCAGCAGCCCCCCTGGGGCTGGATTCTACGAGCAGTACTTC
CASSPPGAGFYEQYF
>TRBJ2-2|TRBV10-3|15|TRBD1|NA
TGTGCCATCAGTGAACGGACAGGGACCATCGGGGAGCTGTTTTTT
CAISERTGTIGELFF
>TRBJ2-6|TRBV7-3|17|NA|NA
TGTGCCAGCAGCTTGAAAGTCATCCCTTCTGGGGCCAACGTCCTGACTTTC
CASSLKVIPSGANVLTF
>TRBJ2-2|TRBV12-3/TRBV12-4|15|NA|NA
TGTGCCAGCAGTTTCGGCCGGGACAACACCGGGGAGCTGTTTTTT
CASSFGRDNTGELFF